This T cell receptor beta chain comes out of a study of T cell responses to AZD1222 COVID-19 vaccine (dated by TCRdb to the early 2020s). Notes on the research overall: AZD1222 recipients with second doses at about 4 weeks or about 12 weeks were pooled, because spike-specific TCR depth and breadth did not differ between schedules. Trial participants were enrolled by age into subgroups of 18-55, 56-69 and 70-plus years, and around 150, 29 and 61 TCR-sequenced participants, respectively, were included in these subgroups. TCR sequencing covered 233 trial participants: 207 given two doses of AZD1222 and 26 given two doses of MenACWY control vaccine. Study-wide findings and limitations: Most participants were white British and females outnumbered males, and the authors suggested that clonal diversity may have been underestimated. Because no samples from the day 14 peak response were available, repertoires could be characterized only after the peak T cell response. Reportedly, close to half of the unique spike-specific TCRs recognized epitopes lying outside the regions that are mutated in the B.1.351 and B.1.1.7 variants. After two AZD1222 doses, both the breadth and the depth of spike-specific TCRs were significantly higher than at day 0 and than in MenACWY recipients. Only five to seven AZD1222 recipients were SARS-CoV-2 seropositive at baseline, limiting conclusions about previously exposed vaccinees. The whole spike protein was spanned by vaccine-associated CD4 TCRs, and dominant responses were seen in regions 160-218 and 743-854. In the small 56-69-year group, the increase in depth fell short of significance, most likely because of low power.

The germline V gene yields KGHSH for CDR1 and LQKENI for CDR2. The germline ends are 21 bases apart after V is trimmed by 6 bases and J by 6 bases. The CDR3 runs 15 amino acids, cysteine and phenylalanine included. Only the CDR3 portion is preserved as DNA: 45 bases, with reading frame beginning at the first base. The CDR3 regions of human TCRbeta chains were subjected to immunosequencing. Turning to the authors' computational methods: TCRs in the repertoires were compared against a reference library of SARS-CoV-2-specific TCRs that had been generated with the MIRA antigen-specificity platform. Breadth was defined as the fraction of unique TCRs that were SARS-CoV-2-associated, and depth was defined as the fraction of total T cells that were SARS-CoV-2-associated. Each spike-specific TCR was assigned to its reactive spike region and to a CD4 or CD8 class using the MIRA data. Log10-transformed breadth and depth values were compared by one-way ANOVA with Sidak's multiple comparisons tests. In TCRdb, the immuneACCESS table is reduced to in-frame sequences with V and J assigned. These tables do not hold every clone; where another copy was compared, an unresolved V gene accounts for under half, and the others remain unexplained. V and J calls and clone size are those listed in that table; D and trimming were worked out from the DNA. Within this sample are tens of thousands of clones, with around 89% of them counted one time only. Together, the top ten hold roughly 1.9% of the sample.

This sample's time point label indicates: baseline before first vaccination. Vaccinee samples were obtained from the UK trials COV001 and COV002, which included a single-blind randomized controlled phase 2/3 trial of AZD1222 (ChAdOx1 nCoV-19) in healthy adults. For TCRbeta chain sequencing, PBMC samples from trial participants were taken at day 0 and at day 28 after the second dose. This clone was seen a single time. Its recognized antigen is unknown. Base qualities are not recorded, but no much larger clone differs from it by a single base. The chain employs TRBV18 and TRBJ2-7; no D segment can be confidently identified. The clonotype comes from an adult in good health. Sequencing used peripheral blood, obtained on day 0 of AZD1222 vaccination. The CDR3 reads CASSPFMSRAPEQYF. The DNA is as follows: TGTGCCAGCTCTCCTTTTATGAGCCGGGCCCCCGAGCAGTACTTC.